These T cell receptor beta chains were read from a single sample in a study of technical replicates of blood from a handful of donors. The assay was immunoSEQ multiplex PCR, and TCRdb's table has in-frame clones only and misses some. Of 65,000 to 85,000 clones in the sample, 95% to 98% were seen once. Source material: T cells isolated from PBMCs. These receptors were obtained from a human donor in good health. The CDR3 runs from the conserved cysteine through the conserved F or W. Fields, in order: V gene, J gene, CDR3 protein.

TRBV7-9	TRBJ2-7	CASSTGQEGLRGQYF
TRBV5-1	TRBJ2-7	CASSPRDGDYEQYF
TRBV28	TRBJ1-3	CASSFPGNTIYF
TRBV21-1	TRBJ1-2	CASSNPGDFFGGYTF
TRBV28	TRBJ1-4	CASSLAGRATNEKLFF
TRBV28	TRBJ1-4	CASSYLWTENEKLFF
TRBV6-1	TRBJ1-2	CASRRQGPTAYGYTF
TRBV10-1	TRBJ2-3	CASSAVGLADTDTQYF
TRBV7-9	TRBJ2-5	CASSIGQSAETQYF
TRBV19	TRBJ2-3	CASTTGGAGTDTQYF
TRBV11-2	TRBJ2-1	CASRRDRAGGSTYNEQFF
TRBV15	TRBJ1-1	CATSRGGTGNTEAFF
TRBV21-1	TRBJ2-7	CASSKLNPEAYEQYF
TRBV9	TRBJ2-1	CASSVELAGYNEQFF
TRBV5-1	TRBJ2-7	CASSGGQGFGEQYF
TRBV28	TRBJ2-7	CASSFREGLYEQYF
TRBV10-1	TRBJ2-2	CASSRDIPNTGELFF
TRBV7-9	TRBJ2-1	CASSSQRGRANEQFF
TRBV9	TRBJ2-2	CASSVVSGGPSGELFF
TRBV4-2	TRBJ1-1	CASSRGTLNTEAFF
TRBV5-1	TRBJ2-1	CASSLATLGGPRNEQFF
TRBV27	TRBJ1-1	CASSTLDTKNTEAFF
TRBV15	TRBJ2-3	CATSRESISTDTQYF
TRBV2	TRBJ1-2	CASILGNRGHFNYGYTF
TRBV28	TRBJ2-7	CASSLGTFYEQYF
TRBV7-2	TRBJ2-1	CASSGGALGNEQFF